This TCR beta chain was profiled in a study of regulatory T cells in long-lasting Graves disease. Regarding the study as a whole: For persistent Graves' patients, TCR diversity was lower than for newly diagnosed ones. Relative to new patients (roughly 970), persistent patients exhibited greater sharing of public clonotypes (about 2,700). Small sample size may have lowered accuracy.

This CDR3 is built from 13 residues. V lost 4 bases, J lost 4 bases, and 1 base stayed unmatched. In building TCR beta libraries, iRepertoire HTBI primers were used together with Arm-PCR of CDR3 regions. TCRdb reprocessed the multiplex PCR reads with MiXCR, giving one entry per CDR3 protein. The profile covers 500,000 to 700,000 distinct CDR3 sequences, with about 30% appearing a single time and around 40% taken by the ten largest. On this clonotype: Its antigen is unknown. A much larger clone differs by one base, so this may be a read error. Because the CDR3 is missing its conserved closing phenylalanine or tryptophan, this is likely a read error.

Time point in this sample: persistent/refractory GD, antithyroid drugs over 5 years with positive TRAb. There was RNA extracted from PBMCs, and the TCR library was made from it. It was an endocrinology department in Xi'an, China, that provided the patients. The sample was peripheral blood mononuclear cells (PBMCs), taken when the disease was refractory, from a patient treated with antithyroid drugs. The chain employs TRBV12-3 or TRBV12-4 and TRBJ1-2, with 9 bases lining up with TRBD1. The receptor's source is a female donor with Graves disease. The CDR3 DNA is TGTGCCAGCAGTTCACAGGGGGCCTATGGCTACACCATC. Its protein product is CASSSQGAYGYTI.